This T cell receptor beta chain originates from a study of CXCR3-negative and CXCR3-positive naive CD8 T cells. Study-wide points: Naive cells, whether CXCR3-negative or CXCR3-positive, had similar TRBV-TRBJ usage, while memory cells differed. Expression of CXCR3 was partially reduced after cryopreservation, and fresh PBMCs were used in most assays.

The authors made the TRB cDNA libraries by 5' RACE using UMI labels. For each CDR3 protein, TCRdb gives one entry from its re-call of the 5' RACE reads, without DNA. This repertoire includes about 82,000 distinct CDR3 sequences. Per CD8+ T cell subset, triplicate sorts of 300,000 cells each were done. Identification of naive CD8+ T cells rested on CD45RO-CCR7+CD27+CD95- status. On this clonotype itself: Its target is unknown.

This CDR3 is 13 amino acids long. The germline V gene has CDR1 SQVTM and CDR2 ANQGSEA. The source of this sequence is a human donor in good health. Some clones in this sample may be carry-over from other donors' samples. V usage is TRBV29-1 and J usage is TRBJ2-5; as DNA is missing, the TRBD1 call by TCRdb cannot be tested. Sequencing was carried out using naive CXCR3- CD8+ T cells from blood. Subset denoted: CD45RO-CCR7+CD27+CD95- naive CD8+ T cells lacking CXCR3 (TNR3-). CDR3 loop: CSAWTGDVETQYF.